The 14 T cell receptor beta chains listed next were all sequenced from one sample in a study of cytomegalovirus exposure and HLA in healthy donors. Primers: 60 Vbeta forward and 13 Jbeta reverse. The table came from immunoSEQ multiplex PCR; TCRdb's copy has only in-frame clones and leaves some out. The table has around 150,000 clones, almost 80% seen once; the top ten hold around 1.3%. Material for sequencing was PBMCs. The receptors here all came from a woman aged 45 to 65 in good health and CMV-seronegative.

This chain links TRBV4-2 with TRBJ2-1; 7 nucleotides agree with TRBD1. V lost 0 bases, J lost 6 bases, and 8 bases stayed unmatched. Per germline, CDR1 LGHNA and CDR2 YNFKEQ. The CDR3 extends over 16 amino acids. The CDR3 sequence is CASSQEHRDRPNEQFF. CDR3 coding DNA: TGTGCCAGCAGCCAAGAACACCGGGACAGACCCAATGAGCAGTTCTTC.

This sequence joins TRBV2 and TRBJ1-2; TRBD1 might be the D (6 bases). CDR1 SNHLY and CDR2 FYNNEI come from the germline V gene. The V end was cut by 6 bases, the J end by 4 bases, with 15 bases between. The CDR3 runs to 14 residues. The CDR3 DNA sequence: TGTGCCAGCAGGGGGACAATTTTGGGCTATGGCTACACCTTC. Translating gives CASRGTILGYGYTF.

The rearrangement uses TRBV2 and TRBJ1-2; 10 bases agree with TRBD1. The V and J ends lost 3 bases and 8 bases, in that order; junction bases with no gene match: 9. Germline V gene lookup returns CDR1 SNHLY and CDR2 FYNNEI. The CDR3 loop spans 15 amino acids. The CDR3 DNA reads TGTGCCAGCAGTGAGTTTCTGGGGACAGGGGAAGGCTACACCTTC. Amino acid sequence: CASSEFLGTGEGYTF.

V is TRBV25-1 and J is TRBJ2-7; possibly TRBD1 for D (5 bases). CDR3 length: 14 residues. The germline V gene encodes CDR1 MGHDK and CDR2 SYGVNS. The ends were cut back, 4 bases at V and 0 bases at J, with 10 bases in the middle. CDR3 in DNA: TGTGCCAGCAGTGGGACACTTAGCTCCTACGAGCAGTACTTC. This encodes CASSGTLSSYEQYF.

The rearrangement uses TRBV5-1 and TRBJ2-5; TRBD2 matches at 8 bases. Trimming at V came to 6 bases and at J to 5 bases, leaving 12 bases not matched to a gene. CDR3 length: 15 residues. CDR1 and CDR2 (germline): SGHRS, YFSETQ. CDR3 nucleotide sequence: TGCGCCAGCACGAGAAGCGGGGGACAATCGGAGACCCAGTACTTC. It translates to CASTRSGGQSETQYF.

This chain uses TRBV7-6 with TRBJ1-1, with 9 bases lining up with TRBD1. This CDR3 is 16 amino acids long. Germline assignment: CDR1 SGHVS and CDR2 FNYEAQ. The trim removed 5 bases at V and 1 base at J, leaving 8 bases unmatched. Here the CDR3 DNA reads TGTGCCAGCAGCGCCGGGACAGGGACACCGAACACTGAAGCTTTCTTT. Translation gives CASSAGTGTPNTEAFF. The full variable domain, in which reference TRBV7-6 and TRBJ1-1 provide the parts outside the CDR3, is GAGVSQSPRYKVTKRGQDVALRCDPISGHVSLYWYRQALGQGPEFLTYFNYEAQQDKSGLPNDRFSAERPEGSISTLTIQRTEQRDSAMYRCASSAGTGTPNTEAFFGQGTRLTVV.

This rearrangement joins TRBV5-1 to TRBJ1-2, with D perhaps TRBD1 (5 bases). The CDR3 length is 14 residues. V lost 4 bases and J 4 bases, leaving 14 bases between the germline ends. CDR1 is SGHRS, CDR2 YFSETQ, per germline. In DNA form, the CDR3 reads TGCGCCAGCAGCCCGGGGGGGGGTAGCTATGGCTACACCTTC. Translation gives CASSPGGGSYGYTF.

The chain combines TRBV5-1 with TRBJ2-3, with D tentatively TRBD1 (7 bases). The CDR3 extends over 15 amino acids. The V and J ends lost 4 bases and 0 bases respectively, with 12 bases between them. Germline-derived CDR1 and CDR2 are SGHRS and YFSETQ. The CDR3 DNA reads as TGCGCCAGCAGCCAGGGGGGTGATAGCACAGATACGCAGTATTTT. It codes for CASSQGGDSTDTQYF.

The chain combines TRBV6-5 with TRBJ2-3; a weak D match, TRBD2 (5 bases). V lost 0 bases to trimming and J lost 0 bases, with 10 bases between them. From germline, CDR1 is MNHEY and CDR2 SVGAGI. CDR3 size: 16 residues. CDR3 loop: CASSYSRLMSTDTQYF. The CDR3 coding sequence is TGTGCCAGCAGTTACTCGAGACTAATGAGCACAGATACGCAGTATTTT.

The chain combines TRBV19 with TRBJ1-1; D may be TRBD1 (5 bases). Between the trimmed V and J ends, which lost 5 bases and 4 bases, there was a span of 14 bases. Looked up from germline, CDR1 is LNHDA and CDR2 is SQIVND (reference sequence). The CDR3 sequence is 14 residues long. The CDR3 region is CASSPWGGGTEAFF. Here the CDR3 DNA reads TGTGCCAGTAGTCCCTGGGGGGGTGGCACTGAAGCTTTCTTT.

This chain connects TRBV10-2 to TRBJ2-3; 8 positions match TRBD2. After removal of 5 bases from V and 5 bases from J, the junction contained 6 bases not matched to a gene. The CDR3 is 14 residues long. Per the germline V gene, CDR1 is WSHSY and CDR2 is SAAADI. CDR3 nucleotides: TGCGCCAGCAGTTTAGCGGGGAAAAAAGATACGCAGTATTTT. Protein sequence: CASSLAGKKDTQYF.

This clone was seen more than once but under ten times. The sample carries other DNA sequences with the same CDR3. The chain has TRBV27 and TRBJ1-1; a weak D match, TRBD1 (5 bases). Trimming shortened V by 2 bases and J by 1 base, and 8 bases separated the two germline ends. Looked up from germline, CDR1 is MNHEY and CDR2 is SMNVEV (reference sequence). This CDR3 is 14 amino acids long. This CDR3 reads CASSLAGPNTEAFF. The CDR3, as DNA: TGTGCCAGCAGTTTAGCGGGGCCGAACACTGAAGCTTTCTTT.

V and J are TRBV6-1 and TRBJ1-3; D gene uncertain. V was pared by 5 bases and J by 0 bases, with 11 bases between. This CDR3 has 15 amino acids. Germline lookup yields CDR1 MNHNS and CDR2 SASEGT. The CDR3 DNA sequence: TGTGCCAGCAGTCTCGGTGACTACTCTGGAAACACCATATATTTT. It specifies CASSLGDYSGNTIYF.

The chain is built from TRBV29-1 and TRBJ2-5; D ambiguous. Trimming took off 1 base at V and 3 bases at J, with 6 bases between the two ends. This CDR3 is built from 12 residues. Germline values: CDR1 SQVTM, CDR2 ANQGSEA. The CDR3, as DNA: TGCAGCGTTGAAGGGCCAGAAGAGACCCAGTACTTC. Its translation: CSVEGPEETQYF.